Included here is one T cell receptor (beta chain) sequence, with context. The antigen is unknown. CDR3 length: 17 residues. Germline values: CDR1 SGHRS, CDR2 YFSETQ. With 4 bases clipped from V and 7 bases from J, the junction kept 8 bases outside the gene matches. Clones were sequenced by immunoSEQ multiplex PCR, and TCRdb holds only the in-frame ones, with some missing. The sample consists of roughly 350,000 clones, more than 85% of them appearing once. Treatment indicated: 19 received Ad26.COV2.S at low or high dose, single or two shots; 5 received placebo; per-sample allocation not given. All samples were drawn on day 63, counting from the first vaccine or placebo injection. Vaccination employed an Ad26 vector expressing the Wuhan-strain SARS-CoV-2 spike. The sample belongs to a study of Ad26.COV2.S vaccination and SARS-CoV-2 variants. About the study: Administration of Ad26.COV2.S was intramuscular, either once or twice 56 days apart. Study-level findings and limits: Placebo and vaccine recipients had non-spike TCR breadth that was similar.

This clonotype was sampled from a person aged 18-65 years who received the Ad26.COV2.S COVID-19 vaccine or a placebo. The chain uses TRBV5-1 and TRBJ2-1, with 16 bases fitting TRBD2. The specimen comprised peripheral blood, sampled in a trial of Ad26.COV2.S vaccine versus placebo. DNA for the CDR3: TGCGCCAGCAGCCAGGGACTAGCGGGAGGGCCTGGTAATGAGCAGTTCTTC. This translates into CASSQGLAGGPGNEQFF.